Each of the 12 T cell receptor beta chains below was sequenced from the same sample in a study of CD8 T cells in Susac syndrome. Reverse transcription of roughly 0.45 to 1 ug RNA used random hexamers. Using its own MiXCR run on the immunoSEQ multiplex PCR reads, TCRdb lists one record per CDR3 protein. The table records over 100,000 distinct CDR3 sequences, about 96% of them present only once. The sample was CD4+ T cells from PBMCs. These receptors were obtained from a human donor in good health.

The chain has TRBV28 and TRBJ1-5, with TRBD1 as a possible D gene (6 bases). This CDR3 has 14 residues. V was pared by 3 bases and J by 4 bases, with 10 bases between. Germline assignment: CDR1 MDHEN and CDR2 SYDVKM. CDR3 loop: CASSFGGRNQPQHF. The CDR3 nucleotides are TGTGCCAGCAGTTTTGGGGGGCGGAATCAGCCCCAGCATTTT.

This sequence joins TRBV13 and TRBJ2-7, with D possibly matching TRBD2 (5 bases). CDR1 is PRHDT, CDR2 FYEKMQ, per germline (reference sequence). CDR3 length: 14 residues. The germline V and J ends were trimmed by 2 bases and 3 bases, with 11 bases remaining between them. In nucleotides, the CDR3 is TGTGCCAGCAGCTTATATGGGAGCCGCTACGAGCAGTACTTC. This sequence encodes CASSLYGSRYEQYF. The variable domain in full, completed from reference TRBV13 and TRBJ2-7, reads AAGVIQSPRHLIKEKRETATLKCYPIPRHDTVYWYQQGPGQDPQFLISFYEKMQSDKGSIPDRFSAQQFSDYHSELNMSSLELGDSALYFCASSLYGSRYEQYFGPGTRLTVT.

The rearrangement links TRBV6-6 to TRBJ1-5; D may be TRBD1 (5 bases). In germline, CDR1 is MNHNY, CDR2 SVGAGI (reference sequence). V lost 6 bases, J lost 5 bases, and 20 bases lay in between. CDR3 length: 16 amino acids. The CDR3 spells CASSPTIGREDQPQHF. CDR3 nucleotide sequence: TGTGCCAGCAGCCCCACTATTGGCAGGGAAGATCAGCCCCAGCATTTT.

The chain recombines TRBV5-1 with TRBJ2-5; the D call may be TRBD1 or TRBD2 (5 bases each). CDR3 length equals 16 residues. The germline V gene encodes CDR1 SGHRS and CDR2 YFSETQ. V was shortened by 4 bases and J by 4 bases, with 20 bases between the two germline ends. The CDR3 DNA sequence: TGCGCCAGCAGCCCTAGGGGACGGGACCTATTAGAGACCCAGTACTTC. Translation gives CASSPRGRDLLETQYF.

The chain uses TRBV3-1 and TRBJ2-5; D may be TRBD1 (5 bases). CDR1 and CDR2 from the germline V gene are LGHDT and YNNKEL (reference sequence). Trimming took 0 bases from V and 4 from J, leaving 18 bases between them. CDR3 length equals 17 residues. CDR3 in amino acids: CASSQDLSGSGSETQYF. CDR3 DNA sequence: TGTGCCAGCAGCCAAGATCTATCCGGGTCAGGGTCAGAGACCCAGTACTTC.

V usage is TRBV7-3 and J usage is TRBJ2-4, with D tentatively TRBD1 or TRBD2 (5 bases each). V lost 5 bases and J 0 bases, leaving 17 bases between the germline ends. Germline V CDR1 and CDR2: SGHTA, FQGTGA. CDR3 length: 17 residues. CDR3 in amino acids: CASSPQTGTEAKNIQYF. In nucleotides, the CDR3 is TGTGCCAGCAGCCCCCAAACCGGGACGGAAGCCAAAAACATTCAGTACTTC.

The chain uses TRBV28 and TRBJ2-5, with a possible D match to TRBD2 (6 bases). V was trimmed by 6 bases and J by 2 bases, leaving 13 bases between them. CDR1 and CDR2 (germline): MDHEN, SYDVKM. The CDR3 contains 14 residues. The CDR3 DNA reads TGTGCCAGCAGAGTTGGGGGGTCACAAGAGACCCAGTACTTC. This encodes CASRVGGSQETQYF.

The rearrangement joins TRBV3-1 to TRBJ2-5; TRBD1 is a possible D gene (6 bases). This CDR3 contains 14 residues. Germline values: CDR1 LGHDT, CDR2 YNNKEL (reference sequence). Trimming stripped 4 bases from V and 2 bases from J, with 11 bases between. The CDR3 region is CASSLRQDQETQYF. DNA of the CDR3: TGTGCCAGCAGCCTCAGACAGGATCAAGAGACCCAGTACTTC.

This sequence joins TRBV19 and TRBJ2-1; tentatively, D is TRBD1 or TRBD2 (5 bases each). Trimming left V 5 bases short and J 12 bases short, with 17 bases between. The length of the CDR3 is 13 residues. Germline lookup yields CDR1 LNHDA and CDR2 SQIVND (reference sequence). This CDR3 is CASSPGPQGWQFF. The CDR3, as DNA: TGTGCCAGTAGTCCGGGACCCCAGGGATGGCAGTTCTTC.

This chain links TRBV28 with TRBJ2-3, with TRBD1 matching over 7 bases. Per the germline V gene, CDR1 is MDHEN and CDR2 is SYDVKM. The CDR3 has 12 amino acids. Germline trimming cut 7 bases from V and 7 bases from J; bases unmatched to any gene: 5. CDR3 nucleotide sequence: TGTGCCAGCACCACAGGGGCATATACGCAGTATTTT. Residues: CASTTGAYTQYF.

The gene calls are TRBV30 and TRBJ1-2; D is ambiguous. With 1 base removed from V and 0 bases from J, the gap between germline ends came to 9 bases. Germline values: CDR1 GTSNPN, CDR2 SVGIG (reference sequence). The CDR3 is 14 amino acids. Here the CDR3 DNA reads TGTGCCTGGAGTGCTGGGCCAGCTAACTATGGCTACACCTTC. It specifies CAWSAGPANYGYTF. The entire variable domain, with the rest obtained from reference TRBV30 and TRBJ1-2, is as follows: SQTIHQWPATLVQPVGSPLSLECTVEGTSNPNLYWYRQAAGRGLQLLFYSVGIGQISSEVPQNLSASRPQDRQFILSSKKLLLSDSGFYLCAWSAGPANYGYTFGSGTRLTVV.

The genes are TRBV30 and TRBJ1-1; D remains ambiguous. Germline CDR1 is GTSNPN and CDR2 is SVGIG (reference sequence). This CDR3 has 11 amino acids. The V end was cut by 5 bases, the J end by 3 bases, with 7 bases between. CDR3 in DNA: TGTGCCTGGGCAAAGGACACTGAAGCTTTCTTT. Translation gives CAWAKDTEAFF.